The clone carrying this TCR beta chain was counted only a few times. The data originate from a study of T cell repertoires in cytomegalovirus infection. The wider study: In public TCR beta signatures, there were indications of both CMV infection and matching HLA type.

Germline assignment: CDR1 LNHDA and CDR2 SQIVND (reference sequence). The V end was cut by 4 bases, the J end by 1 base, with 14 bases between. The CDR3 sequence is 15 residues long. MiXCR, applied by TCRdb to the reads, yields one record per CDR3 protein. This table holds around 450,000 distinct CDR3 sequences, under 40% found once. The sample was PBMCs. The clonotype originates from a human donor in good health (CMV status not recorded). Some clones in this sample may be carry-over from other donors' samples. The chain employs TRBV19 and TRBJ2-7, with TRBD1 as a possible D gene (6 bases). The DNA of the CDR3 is TGTGCCAGTAGTACCTGGGACACCGGATCCTACGAGCAGTACTTC. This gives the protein CASSTWDTGSYEQYF.